The T cell receptor beta chain under discussion was sequenced for a study of blood T cell repertoires in COVID-19. Whole-study context: COVID-19 samples collected from the United States, Italy and Spain covered acute and convalescent phases. PBMCs, B-cell-depleted T cells, or T cells provided the cDNA or gDNA that made up the material.

How the authors handled the data: By means of reference gene primer amplification, nucleated cell counts were estimated. TCRdb keeps only in-frame clones here, not all; method: immunoSEQ multiplex PCR. V and J calls and clone size come straight from that table; D and trimming were deduced from the DNA. The sample has around 190,000 clones; roughly 85% are singletons. The germline V gene encodes CDR1 LNHDA and CDR2 SQIVND (reference sequence). This CDR3 contains 16 residues. V shed 3 bases and J shed 4 bases, with 15 bases lying between them. The sequencing sample was made of peripheral blood. The TCR comes from a woman aged 60-75 years with acute or convalescent COVID-19. The chain has TRBV19 and TRBJ1-4; D is undetermined. The CDR3 DNA reads TGTGCCAGTAGTATGAGTCAGGCCCTGCGTAATGAAAAACTGTTTTTT. It specifies CASSMSQALRNEKLFF. The full variable domain, its missing parts supplied by reference TRBV19 and TRBJ1-4, is DGGITQSPKYLFRKEGQNVTLSCEQNLNHDAMYWYRQDPGQGLRLIYYSQIVNDFQKGDIAEGYSVSREKKESFPLTVTSAQKNPTAFYLCASSMSQALRNEKLFFGSGTQLSVL.